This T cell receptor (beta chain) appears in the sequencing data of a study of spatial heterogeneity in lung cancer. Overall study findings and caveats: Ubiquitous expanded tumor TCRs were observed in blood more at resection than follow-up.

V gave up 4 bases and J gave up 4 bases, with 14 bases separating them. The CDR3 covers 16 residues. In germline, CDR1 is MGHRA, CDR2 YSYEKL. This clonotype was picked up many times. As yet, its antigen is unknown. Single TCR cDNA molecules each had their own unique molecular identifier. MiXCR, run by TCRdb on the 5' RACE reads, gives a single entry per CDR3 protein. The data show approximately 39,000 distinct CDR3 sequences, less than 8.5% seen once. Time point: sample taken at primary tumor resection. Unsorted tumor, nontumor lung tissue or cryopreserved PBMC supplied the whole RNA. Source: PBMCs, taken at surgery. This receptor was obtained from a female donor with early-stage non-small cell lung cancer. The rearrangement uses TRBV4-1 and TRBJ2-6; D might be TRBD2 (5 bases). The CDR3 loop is CASSLSGLPGANVLTF. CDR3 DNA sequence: TGCGCCAGCAGCCTTTCGGGGTTGCCCGGGGCCAACGTCCTGACTTTC.